This TCR beta chain was captured by sequencing in a study of CD8+ T cells in alopecia areata. Study-wide results and limits: Links between baseline CD8+ expansion and response need larger treated cohorts.

Indicated treatment: oral pan-JAK inhibitor, 5-10 mg twice daily. This clone was seen more than once but under ten times. Antigen unknown. Following extraction, RNA underwent reverse transcription to cDNA, which served as the sequencing template. Using immunoSEQ multiplex PCR, the repertoire was profiled, and TCRdb retains in-frame clones only, with some absent. The sample holds approximately 180,000 clones, approximately 55% seen once. CDR3 length: 16 amino acids. Unmatched junction bases numbered 10, after V lost 5 bases and J lost 3 bases. Looked up from germline, CDR1 is SGHTA and CDR2 is FQGNSA. This chain links TRBV7-2 with TRBJ2-4; 7 bases agree with TRBD1. The starting material was CD8+ T cells sorted from blood, obtained at week 24, from a patient treated with tofacitinib. The clonotype comes from a human donor with alopecia areata. The CDR3 coding sequence is TGTGCCAGCAGCCTCCACAGGGACAGCCTCAAAAACATTCAGTACTTC. This translates into CASSLHRDSLKNIQYF.